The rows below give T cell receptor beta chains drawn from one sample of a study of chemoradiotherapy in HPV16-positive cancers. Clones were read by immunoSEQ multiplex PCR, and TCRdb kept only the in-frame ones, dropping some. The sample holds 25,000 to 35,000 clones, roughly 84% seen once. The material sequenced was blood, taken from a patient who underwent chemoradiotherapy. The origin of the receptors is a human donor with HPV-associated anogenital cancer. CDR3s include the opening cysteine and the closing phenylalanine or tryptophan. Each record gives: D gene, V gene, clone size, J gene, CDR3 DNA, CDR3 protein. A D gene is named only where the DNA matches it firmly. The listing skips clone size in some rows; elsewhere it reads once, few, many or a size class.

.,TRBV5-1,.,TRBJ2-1,TGCGCCAGCAGGCATGATACCAATGAGCAGTTCTTC,CASRHDTNEQFF
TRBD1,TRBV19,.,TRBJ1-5,TGTGCCAGTAGTATAAAACAGGGGCCTCAGCCCCAGCATTTT,CASSIKQGPQPQHF
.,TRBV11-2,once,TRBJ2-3,TGTGCCAGCAGCTTAGTTTTGATTAATCATTTT,CASSLVLINHF
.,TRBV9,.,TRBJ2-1,TGTGCCAGCAGCGGCCTGGATTTGAATGAGCAGTTCTTC,CASSGLDLNEQFF
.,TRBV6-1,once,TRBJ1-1,TGTGCCAGCAGGGACAGTGGACAGTTCAACACTGAAGCTTTCTTT,CASRDSGQFNTEAFF
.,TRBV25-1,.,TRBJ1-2,TGTGCCAGCAGTGAATATAGCGGCTACACCTTC,CASSEYSGYTF
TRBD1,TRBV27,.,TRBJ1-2,TGTGCCAGCAGCGCTGGGACAGGCTATGGCTACACCTTC,CASSAGTGYGYTF
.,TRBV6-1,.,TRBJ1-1,TGTGCCAGCAGTGAAGCGGGCGGAGACACTGAAGCTTTCTTT,CASSEAGGDTEAFF
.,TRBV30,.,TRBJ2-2,TGTGCCTGGAGTGTAGGCCTCTTGAGGGCCAGGGAGCTGTTTTTT,CAWSVGLLRARELFF
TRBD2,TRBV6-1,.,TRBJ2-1,TGTGCCAGCCAGCGGGGGTACAATGAGCAGTTCTTC,CASQRGYNEQFF
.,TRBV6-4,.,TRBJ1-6,TGTGCCAGCAGTGGGACCGCCTTCGATTCACCCCTCCACTTT,CASSGTAFDSPLHF
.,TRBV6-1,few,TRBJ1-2,TGTGCCACCCGAGACTATGGCTACACCTTC,CATRDYGYTF
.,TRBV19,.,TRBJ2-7,TGTGCCAGTAGTATGGGACACTACGAGCAGTACTTC,CASSMGHYEQYF
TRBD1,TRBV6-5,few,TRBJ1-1,TGTGCCAGCAGTTCCCCGGGACAGGAAGCTTTCTTT,CASSSPGQEAFF
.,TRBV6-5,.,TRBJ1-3,TGTGCCAGCAGTTCCCCAGCGGTTAACACCATATATTTT,CASSSPAVNTIYF
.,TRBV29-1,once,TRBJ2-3,TGCAGCGTTGAGGGCGCACAGGGTGGCACAGATACGCAGTATTTT,CSVEGAQGGTDTQYF
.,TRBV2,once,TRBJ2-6,TGTGCCAGCACGGGGACGCGGCTTTCATCTGGGGCCAACGTCCTGACTTTC,CASTGTRLSSGANVLTF
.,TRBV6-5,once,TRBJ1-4,TGTGCCAGCAGTTACGACAGATACTTCGAAAAACTGTTTTTT,CASSYDRYFEKLFF
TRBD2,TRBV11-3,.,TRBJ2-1,TGTGCCAGCAGCTTAGCTAGCGGCATTAGCTCCTACAATGAGCAGTTCTTC,CASSLASGISSYNEQFF
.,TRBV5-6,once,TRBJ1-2,TGTGCCAGCAGCTTGGGCTCGGTTACTAACTATGGCTACACCTTC,CASSLGSVTNYGYTF
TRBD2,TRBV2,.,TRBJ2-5,TGTGCCAGCAGTGTCCAACTAGCGGGGGTAGAGACCCAGTACTTC,CASSVQLAGVETQYF
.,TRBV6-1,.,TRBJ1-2,TGTGCCAGCAGTGACGAGGGGGTGGGGTACTATGGCTACACCTTC,CASSDEGVGYYGYTF
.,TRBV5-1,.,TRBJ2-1,TGCGCCAGCAGCTCGCGACAGCACAATGAGCAGTTCTTC,CASSSRQHNEQFF
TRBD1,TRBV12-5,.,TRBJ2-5,TGTGCTAGTGGTTCTGGGACAGGGGTAAAAGAGACCCAGTACTTC,CASGSGTGVKETQYF
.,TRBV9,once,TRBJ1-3,TGTGCCAGCAGCGTAAATCCAGGCCTAAACTCTGGAAACACCATATATTTT,CASSVNPGLNSGNTIYF
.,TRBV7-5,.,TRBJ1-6,TGTGTCGGCCTGACCGGGGGCTTCTATAATTCACCCCTCCACTTT,CVGLTGGFYNSPLHF
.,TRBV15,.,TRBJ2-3,TGTGCCACCAGCAGAGACTGGTCAGAAGGAGATACGCAGTATTTT,CATSRDWSEGDTQYF
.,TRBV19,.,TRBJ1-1,TGTGCCAGTAGTATAGATTTCGGGGACACTGAAGCTTTCTTT,CASSIDFGDTEAFF
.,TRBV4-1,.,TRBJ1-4,TGCGCCAGCAGCCAAGAGGGCGCAGGGGTCGGGGAAAAACTGTTTTTT,CASSQEGAGVGEKLFF
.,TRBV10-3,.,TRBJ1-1,TGTGCCATCAGTGATGCGAACGGGCGGTCTTTCTTT,CAISDANGRSFF
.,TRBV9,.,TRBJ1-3,TGTGCCAGCAGCGTAGACCCGGTGGGTCAGTTCAGTATGAGTTCTGGAAACACCATATATTTT,CASSVDPVGQFSMSSGNTIYF
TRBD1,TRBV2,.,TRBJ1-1,TGTGCCAGCAGGAGACAGGGGGTCCCGAACACTGAAGCTTTCTTT,CASRRQGVPNTEAFF
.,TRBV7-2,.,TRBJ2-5,TGTGCCAGCAGCCCTAGAATCAAGGGTAGTGAGACCCAGTACTTC,CASSPRIKGSETQYF
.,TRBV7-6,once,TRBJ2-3,TGTGCCAGCAGCCAGACGGAGCTAAACACAGATACGCAGTATTTT,CASSQTELNTDTQYF
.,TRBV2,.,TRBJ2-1,TGTGCCAGCAGTGAACCTAGATTTGAGCAGTTCTTC,CASSEPRFEQFF
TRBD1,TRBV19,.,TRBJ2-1,TGTGCCAGTAGTGCGGGACAGGGGATTAATGAGCAGTTCTTC,CASSAGQGINEQFF
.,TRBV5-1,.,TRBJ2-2,TGCGCCAGCAGCATCTCCAGGGGGAACACCGGGGAGCTGTTTTTT,CASSISRGNTGELFF
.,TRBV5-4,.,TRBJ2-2,TGTGCCAGCAGCTTGAGGGGGGATGGGGAGCTGTTTTTT,CASSLRGDGELFF
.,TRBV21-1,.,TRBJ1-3,TGTGCCAGCAGCAAAGGGGGGGGACAGCGTTCCTTCAACTCTGGAAACACCATATATTTT,CASSKGGGQRSFNSGNTIYF
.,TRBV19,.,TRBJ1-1,TGTGCCAGTAGTACGTTGGGGGTGAATATGGCTTTCTTT,CASSTLGVNMAFF
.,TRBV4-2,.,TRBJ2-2,TGTGCCAGCAGCCAAGATAGGCACGCGAACACCGGGGAGCTGTTTTTT,CASSQDRHANTGELFF
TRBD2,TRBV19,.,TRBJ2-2,TGTGCCAGTAGTATTCGGGGGGGCTATGACACCGGGGAGCTGTTTTTT,CASSIRGGYDTGELFF
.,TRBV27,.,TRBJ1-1,TGTGCCAGCAGTAAGGGGGAAACTGAAGCTTTCTTT,CASSKGETEAFF
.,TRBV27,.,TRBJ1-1,TGTGCCAGCAGGGGTTGGGACACTGAAGCTTTCTTT,CASRGWDTEAFF
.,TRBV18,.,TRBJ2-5,TGTGCCAGCTCACCACCGTGGACACAAGAGACCCAGTACTTC,CASSPPWTQETQYF
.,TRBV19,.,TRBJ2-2,TGTGCCAGTAGTATAGCGATCACCGGGACCTTTGCCGGGGAGCTGTTTTTT,CASSIAITGTFAGELFF
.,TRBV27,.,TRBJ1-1,TGTGCCAGCAGTTTAATGAGCCGGGCGGTGCAGGAAGCTTTCTTT,CASSLMSRAVQEAFF
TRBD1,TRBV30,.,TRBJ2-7,TGTGCCTGGAGTGCCCTGAGGACAGGGCGTGACTACGAGCAGTACTTC,CAWSALRTGRDYEQYF